The 5 T cell receptor beta chains reported below all come from one sample, sequenced in a study of cytomegalovirus exposure and HLA in healthy donors. Vbeta (60) and Jbeta (13) primers were used in the PCR. Generated by immunoSEQ multiplex PCR, the TCRdb table keeps only in-frame clones and is missing some. The profile shows 150,000 to 200,000 clones, 68% of them singletons. The sequencing sample was made of PBMCs. Receptors were obtained from a woman in her thirties or forties in good health and CMV-seropositive.

The chain has TRBV27 and TRBJ2-7, with 9 bases aligning to TRBD2. Per the germline V gene, CDR1 is MNHEY and CDR2 is SMNVEV (reference sequence). This CDR3 is 15 amino acids long. The V gene end was trimmed by 1 base and the J gene end by 5 bases; junction bases not matched to a gene: 6. CDR3 residues: CASSLFPGLANEQYF. The CDR3 region has the DNA TGTGCCAGCAGTTTATTCCCGGGACTAGCTAACGAGCAGTACTTC.

This clone was seen a single time. The chain links TRBV7-2 to TRBJ2-7; 12 bases map to TRBD2. The ends lost 1 base at V and 0 bases at J; junction bases unmatched: 4. The CDR3 loop spans 17 amino acids. The germline V gene has CDR1 SGHTA and CDR2 FQGNSA. The CDR3 DNA reads as TGTGCCAGCAGCTTAGATCCGACTAGCGGGGGCTCCTACGAGCAGTACTTC. Translation: CASSLDPTSGGSYEQYF.

The chain combines TRBV25-1 with TRBJ1-1, with D perhaps TRBD1 (6 bases). From germline, CDR1 is MGHDK and CDR2 SYGVNS. Trimming left V 6 bases short and J 2 bases short, with 13 bases between. This CDR3 is 14 amino acids long. The CDR3 bases are TGTGCCAGCAGCACAACAGGGATTAACACTGAAGCTTTCTTT. Translation gives CASSTTGINTEAFF. Full variable domain (outside the CDR3, taken from reference TRBV25-1 and TRBJ1-1): EADIYQTPRYLVIGTGKKITLECSQTMGHDKMYWYQQDPGMELHLIHYSYGVNSTEKGDLSSESTVSRIRTEHFPLTLESARPSHTSQYLCASSTTGINTEAFFGQGTRLTVV.

The V gene is TRBV19, the J gene TRBJ1-3; a weak D match, TRBD1 (6 bases). Looked up from germline, CDR1 is LNHDA and CDR2 is SQIVND (reference sequence). This CDR3 contains 14 residues. The ends were cut back, 6 bases at V and 4 bases at J, with 13 bases in the middle. The CDR3 DNA reads TGTGCCAGTAGCCAGGGGAGAGGAGGAAACACCATATATTTT. Translated, it gives CASSQGRGGNTIYF.

V gene TRBV7-2 combines with J gene TRBJ1-2; the D gene is possibly TRBD1 (6 bases). The CDR3 runs 17 residues. The germline V and J ends were trimmed by 5 bases and 0 bases, with 19 bases remaining between them. Germline CDR1 is SGHTA and CDR2 is FQGNSA. The CDR3 sequence is CASSQGPGTLANYGYTF. CDR3 DNA: TGTGCCAGCAGCCAGGGTCCTGGGACACTTGCTAACTATGGCTACACCTTC.